These T cell receptor beta chains were read from a single sample in a study of OX40 agonist ivuxolimab in advanced cancers. The table came from immunoSEQ multiplex PCR; TCRdb's copy has only in-frame clones and leaves some out. The table has about 21,000 clones, more than 75% seen once; the top ten hold more than 35%. Source: CD4+ or CD8+ T cells sorted from blood, taken in a trial of the OX40 agonist ivuxolimab. Receptors originate from an adult with an advanced solid tumor such as melanoma, head and neck, liver or kidney cancer. CDR3s include the opening cysteine and the closing phenylalanine or tryptophan. The order of the fields is D gene, clone size, V gene, J gene, CDR3 protein, CDR3 DNA. D genes are given only for firm matches. Size tells how often a clone was seen (once, few, many) or the class of an expanded clone, and some rows leave it out.

-	-	TRBV6-5	TRBJ2-7	CASSTIYEQYF	TGTGCCAGCAGCACAATCTACGAGCAGTACTTC
-	-	TRBV6-5	TRBJ2-7	CASSYSRGYEQYF	TGTGCCAGCAGTTACTCTCGGGGATACGAGCAGTACTTC
TRBD1	few	TRBV27	TRBJ1-6	CASSPGQGTGSPLHF	TGTGCCAGCAGCCCGGGACAGGGAACGGGATCACCCCTCCACTTT
TRBD1	-	TRBV7-9	TRBJ1-1	CASSLDRVNTEAFF	TGTGCCAGCAGCTTGGACAGGGTGAACACTGAAGCTTTCTTT
TRBD2	-	TRBV5-1	TRBJ2-1	CASSLDFLAGKEGDEQFF	TGCGCCAGCAGCTTGGATTTCCTAGCGGGGAAAGAAGGCGATGAGCAGTTCTTC
-	-	TRBV7-6	TRBJ2-7	CASSAGVPTTYEQYF	TGTGCCAGCAGCGCAGGGGTCCCGACAACCTACGAGCAGTACTTC
-	-	TRBV27	TRBJ1-5	CASSFGGDQPQHF	TGTGCCAGCAGTTTCGGGGGAGACCAGCCCCAGCATTTT
-	-	TRBV19	TRBJ1-5	CAVHQGYSNQPQHF	TGTGCCGTCCACCAGGGTTACAGCAATCAGCCCCAGCATTTT
TRBD1	few	TRBV7-2	TRBJ2-1	CASSLVLQGKYNEQFF	TGTGCCAGCAGCTTAGTCCTACAGGGGAAGTACAATGAGCAGTTCTTC
TRBD2	-	TRBV27	TRBJ2-2	CASSFPQILAGENTGELFF	TGTGCCAGCAGTTTCCCCCAAATCCTAGCGGGGGAGAACACCGGGGAGCTGTTTTTT
TRBD2	-	TRBV7-6	TRBJ2-1	CASSPELAGLYNEQFF	TGTGCCAGCAGCCCGGAACTAGCGGGGCTCTACAATGAGCAGTTCTTC
-	-	TRBV6-1	TRBJ2-7	CATVPRGENYEQYF	TGTGCCACCGTGCCCAGGGGGGAGAACTACGAGCAGTACTTC
-	-	TRBV19	TRBJ1-1	CASSIDGETEAFF	TGTGCCAGTAGTATAGACGGGGAGACTGAAGCTTTCTTT
-	-	TRBV9	TRBJ1-5	CASSVEGGQPQHF	TGTGCCAGCAGCGTAGAAGGGGGTCAGCCCCAGCATTTT
TRBD1	once	TRBV25-1	TRBJ2-7	CASSLGQGSSYEQYF	TGTGCCAGCAGCCTGGGACAGGGAAGCTCCTACGAGCAGTACTTC
TRBD1	-	TRBV4-2	TRBJ1-2	CASSLGTGASYTF	TGTGCCAGCAGCCTGGGGACAGGAGCCTCCTACACCTTC
-	once	TRBV5-1	TRBJ2-7	CASSRRAGVKDEQYF	TGCGCCAGCAGCCGAAGGGCAGGGGTTAAGGACGAGCAGTACTTC
-	-	TRBV10-2	TRBJ1-1	CASSESRSTEAFF	TGCGCCAGCAGTGAGTCCCGGAGCACTGAAGCTTTCTTT
-	-	TRBV27	TRBJ2-3	CASSQRSDTQYF	TGTGCCAGCAGTCAACGGAGTGATACGCAGTATTTT
TRBD2	once	TRBV2	TRBJ2-3	CATSTSGGGDTQYF	TGTGCCACCTCGACTAGCGGGGGCGGAGATACGCAGTATTTT
-	-	TRBV29-1	TRBJ1-5	CSVEEGGNQPQHF	TGCAGCGTTGAAGAAGGGGGGAACCAGCCCCAGCATTTT
-	-	TRBV6-5	TRBJ1-1	CASSYSGGVGEAFF	TGTGCCAGCAGTTACTCTGGGGGGGTTGGTGAAGCTTTCTTT
-	-	TRBV4-1	TRBJ1-2	CASSHAGTRYGYTF	TGCGCCAGCAGCCATGCTGGGACAAGATATGGCTACACCTTC
-	-	TRBV5-1	TRBJ1-3	CASSLEANSGNTIYF	TGCGCCAGCAGCTTGGAGGCAAACTCTGGAAACACCATATATTTT
TRBD2	-	TRBV4-1	TRBJ2-7	CASSSRDYDHEQYF	TGCGCCAGCAGCTCCCGGGACTACGACCACGAGCAGTACTTC
TRBD2	-	TRBV6-1	TRBJ2-1	CASSALAGGGDEQFF	TGTGCCAGCAGTGCCTTAGCGGGGGGAGGGGATGAGCAGTTCTTC
TRBD1	-	TRBV2	TRBJ2-1	CASRDWDRGRDEQFF	TGTGCCAGCAGGGACTGGGACAGGGGGCGAGATGAGCAGTTCTTC
TRBD2	few	TRBV10-2	TRBJ2-1	CASSESAGGVNEQFF	TGCGCCAGCAGTGAGTCAGCGGGGGGCGTCAATGAGCAGTTCTTC
-	-	TRBV29-1	TRBJ2-3	CSVEVGTDTQYF	TGCAGCGTTGAAGTCGGCACAGATACGCAGTATTTT
-	-	TRBV5-4	TRBJ1-1	CASSLGKDTEAFF	TGTGCCAGCAGCTTGGGCAAAGACACTGAAGCTTTCTTT
-	-	TRBV18	TRBJ2-5	CASSPSRTQYF	TGTGCCAGCTCACCCTCCAGGACCCAGTACTTC
-	-	TRBV27	TRBJ2-7	CASSFWGSEQYF	TGTGCCAGCAGTTTTTGGGGTTCCGAGCAGTACTTC
-	large	TRBV4-2	TRBJ1-5	CASSLAGSGFVYSNQPQHF	TGTGCCAGCAGCCTAGCGGGTTCCGGGTTCGTATATAGCAATCAGCCCCAGCATTTT
-	-	TRBV5-8	TRBJ2-5	CASSSRRGGAYQETQYF	TGTGCCAGCAGCTCCCGGCGGGGCGGGGCGTACCAAGAGACCCAGTACTTC
TRBD1	-	TRBV19	TRBJ2-7	CASSSGQGFTYEQYF	TGTGCCAGTAGTTCCGGACAGGGTTTCACCTACGAGCAGTACTTC
-	-	TRBV7-9	TRBJ2-2	CASSSWSDTGELFF	TGTGCCAGCAGCTCCTGGTCAGACACCGGGGAGCTGTTTTTT
-	-	TRBV27	TRBJ1-2	CASSWSTGADGYTF	TGTGCCAGCAGTTGGTCGACAGGCGCTGATGGCTACACCTTC
TRBD1	once	TRBV4-1	TRBJ2-1	CASRETGGFYNEQFF	TGCGCCAGCAGAGAGACAGGGGGGTTTTACAATGAGCAGTTCTTC
TRBD1	once	TRBV27	TRBJ1-1	CASSLSAGGQLNTEAFF	TGTGCCAGCAGTTTATCCGCGGGGGGACAGTTGAACACTGAAGCTTTCTTT
-	-	TRBV27	TRBJ1-1	CASSFGGDTEAFF	TGTGCCAGCAGTTTTGGGGGGGACACTGAAGCTTTCTTT
-	-	TRBV6-5	TRBJ1-5	CASSPEPYSNQPQHF	TGTGCCAGCAGTCCCGAGCCCTATAGCAATCAGCCCCAGCATTTT
-	-	TRBV4-1	TRBJ1-3	CASSQDRGPGNTIYF	TGCGCCAGCAGCCAAGACCGGGGGCCTGGAAACACCATATATTTT
-	-	TRBV27	TRBJ1-2	CASSPAPPTGGYTF	TGTGCCAGCAGTCCCGCCCCCCCGACAGGTGGCTACACCTTC